This T cell receptor (beta chain) is drawn from a study of blood T cell repertoires in COVID-19. As handled by the study authors: Reference gene primers were amplified, and this amplification served to estimate nucleated cell counts. Data came from immunoSEQ multiplex PCR; TCRdb stores just in-frame clones and leaves some out. V and J calls and clone size are those listed in that table; D and trimming were worked out from the DNA. The table records some 260,000 clones, 70% to 90% of them present only once. The V end lost 8 bases, the J end lost 3 bases, and 14 bases lay between the germline ends. Germline CDR1 MNHEY, CDR2 SMNVEV (reference sequence). CDR3 length: 13 residues.

The chain employs TRBV27 and TRBJ2-7, with a weak D call TRBD1 (6 bases). The receptor was derived from a man aged 35-49 years who had recovered from COVID-19. Source material: PBMCs or T cells enriched from blood (not recorded which). CDR3 DNA: TGTGCCAGCTTCGGGACATATAACTACGAGCAGTACTTC. The encoded protein is CASFGTYNYEQYF.